This T cell receptor beta chain was recorded in a study of T-cell memory formation after mild COVID-19. Trimming left V 3 bases short and J 1 base short, with 9 bases between. This CDR3 has 14 residues. Germline V gives CDR1 LNHDA, CDR2 SQIVND (reference sequence). Study-level points and caveats: Memory cells collected pre-infection included some clones that later responded, suggesting cross-reactive memory joined. Contracting clones from day 15 to 85 showed balanced CD4/CD8; later expanders favored CD4+.

5'RACE with constant-segment primers yielded barcoded, UMI-tagged TCR alpha and TCR beta cDNA libraries. From the 5' RACE reads, TCRdb called clonotypes with MiXCR, one entry per CDR3 protein. This sample has some 310,000 distinct CDR3 sequences; 20% to 25% occur once, and the top ten carry roughly a fifth. This clonotype is a singleton in its sample. As yet, its antigen is unknown. The specimen sequenced was PBMCs or a T cell subset sorted from them (not recorded which). The TCR sequence derives from a man aged 18-30 years who had mild COVID-19 (a few samples of this study predate the infection). Cell type and time point are not known. The chain uses TRBV19 and TRBJ2-5, with TRBD2 as a possible D gene (6 bases). The DNA of the CDR3 is TGTGCCAGTAGTATCGGGGGTTCCCAAGAGACCCAGTACTTC. This sequence encodes CASSIGGSQETQYF. Variable domain in full (rest from reference TRBV19 and TRBJ2-5): DGGITQSPKYLFRKEGQNVTLSCEQNLNHDAMYWYRQDPGQGLRLIYYSQIVNDFQKGDIAEGYSVSREKKESFPLTVTSAQKNPTAFYLCASSIGGSQETQYFGPGTRLLVL.